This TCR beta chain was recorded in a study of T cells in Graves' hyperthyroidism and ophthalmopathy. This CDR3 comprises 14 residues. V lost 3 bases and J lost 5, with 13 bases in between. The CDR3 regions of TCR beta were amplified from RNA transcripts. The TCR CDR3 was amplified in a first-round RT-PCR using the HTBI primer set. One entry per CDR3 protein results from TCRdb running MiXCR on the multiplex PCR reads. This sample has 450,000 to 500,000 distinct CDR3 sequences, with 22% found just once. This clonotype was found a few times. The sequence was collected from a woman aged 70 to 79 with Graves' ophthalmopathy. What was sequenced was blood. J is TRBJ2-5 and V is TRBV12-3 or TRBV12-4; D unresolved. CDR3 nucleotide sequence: TGTGCCAGCAGTTTGAGTGGTACTGGGGAGACCCAGTACTTC. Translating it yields CASSLSGTGETQYF.